These 27 T cell receptor beta chains originate from one sample sequenced in a study of siplizumab effects on memory and regulatory T cells. Measured with immunoSEQ multiplex PCR; TCRdb has only the in-frame clones, and not every one. The sample includes approximately 120,000 clones, 90% to 95% of them seen just once. The sequencing input was Tregs sorted from blood. The receptors come from a human donor in good health.

The rearrangement uses TRBV10-3 and TRBJ1-1, with TRBD1 as a possible D gene (5 bases). The germline V gene has CDR1 ENHRY and CDR2 SYGVKD. The CDR3 contains 14 residues. V lost 4 bases and J 7 bases, leaving 16 bases between the germline ends. The CDR3, as DNA: TGTGCCATCAGTGGTCAGTCGAATAGGGGTGAAGCTTTCTTT. Its protein product is CAISGQSNRGEAFF.

The chain employs TRBV11-1 and TRBJ2-1; D not certain. This CDR3 has 13 amino acids. CDR1 and CDR2 (germline): SGHAT, FQDESV (reference sequence). With 2 bases removed from V and 9 bases from J, the gap between germline ends came to 11 bases. The CDR3 DNA reads TGTGCCAGCAGCTTAAGGTGGGTTGGTGAGCAGTTCTTC. Its protein is CASSLRWVGEQFF. The whole variable domain, remainder taken from reference TRBV11-1 and TRBJ2-1, is EAEVAQSPRYKITEKSQAVAFWCDPISGHATLYWYRQILGQGPELLVQFQDESVVDDSQLPKDRFSAERLKGVDSTLKIQPAELGDSAMYLCASSLRWVGEQFFGPGTRLTVL.

The chain is built from TRBV6-6 and TRBJ2-7; possibly TRBD1 for D (6 bases). V lost 2 bases and J lost 2, with 10 bases in between. Germline V CDR1 and CDR2: MNHNY, SVGAGI (reference sequence). The CDR3 length is 14 residues. The CDR3 nucleotides are TGTGCCAGCAGTTACGGATCAGGGGCCTACGAGCAGTACTTC. Its translation: CASSYGSGAYEQYF.

The chain is built from TRBV19 and TRBJ2-3; 7 bases align to TRBD1. From germline, CDR1 is LNHDA and CDR2 SQIVND (reference sequence). The CDR3 has 14 amino acids. The V segment lost 9 bases and the J segment 2 bases; nucleotides outside the gene matches: 8. The CDR3 here is CASAEQGHTDTQYF. Here the CDR3 DNA reads TGTGCCAGCGCTGAACAGGGGCACACAGATACGCAGTATTTT.

The chain has TRBV7-2 and TRBJ1-2; TRBD1 aligns across 11 bases. J lost 5 bases, V lost 8 bases, and 7 bases had no gene match. This CDR3 is 14 amino acids long. CDR1 is SGHTA and CDR2 is FQGNSA in the germline V gene. The CDR3 region is CASGPGTGGYGYTF. The CDR3 DNA follows: TGTGCCAGCGGACCAGGGACAGGGGGTTATGGCTACACCTTC.

The chain recombines TRBV5-1 with TRBJ2-1; D gene uncertain. The CDR3 has 13 residues. V lost 2 bases, J lost 3 bases, and 6 bases lay in between. Germline CDR1 and CDR2: SGHRS and YFSETQ. In DNA form, the CDR3 reads TGCGCCAGCAGCTTAAGCAGCTACAATGAGCAGTTCTTC. It specifies CASSLSSYNEQFF.

V and J are TRBV15 and TRBJ1-3; D is unresolved. V was clipped by 1 base and J by 0 bases, with 7 bases between them. CDR1 is LNHNV and CDR2 is YYDKDF in the germline V gene (reference sequence). This CDR3 has 15 residues. CDR3 loop: CATSRGQPSGNTIYF. For the CDR3, the DNA is TGTGCCACCAGCAGAGGACAACCCTCTGGAAACACCATATATTTT.

This rearrangement joins TRBV19 to TRBJ2-3; TRBD1 aligns across 7 bases. Germline CDR1 is LNHDA and CDR2 is SQIVND (reference sequence). With 10 bases clipped from V and 4 bases from J, the junction kept 11 bases outside the gene matches. This CDR3 comprises 14 residues. The CDR3 sequence is CATASQGEPDTQYF. In DNA form, the CDR3 reads TGTGCCACGGCTAGCCAGGGGGAGCCAGATACGCAGTATTTT.

The chain employs TRBV6-5 and TRBJ1-2; TRBD1 might be the D (6 bases). Germline values: CDR1 MNHEY, CDR2 SVGAGI. Trimming shortened V by 5 bases and J by 0 bases, and 13 bases separated the two germline ends. CDR3 length: 15 amino acids. CDR3 in amino acids: CASSRRTAPNYGYTF. CDR3 DNA: TGTGCCAGCAGTCGAAGGACAGCCCCTAACTATGGCTACACCTTC.

This clone was detected only a few times. The chain joins TRBV5-1 to TRBJ1-1, with 9 bases that match TRBD1. The CDR3 spans 13 residues. V was clipped by 4 bases and J by 4 bases; unmatched bases: 2. Germline V lookup: CDR1 SGHRS, CDR2 YFSETQ. The CDR3 DNA sequence: TGCGCCAGCAGCGTGACAGGGGGCACTGAAGCTTTCTTT. This translates into CASSVTGGTEAFF.

The chain combines TRBV19 with TRBJ1-5; 7 bases are shared with TRBD1. Per the germline V gene, CDR1 is LNHDA and CDR2 is SQIVND (reference sequence). J gave up 6 bases and V 5 bases, and 7 bases lay outside the gene matches. CDR3 length: 14 amino acids. CDR3 nucleotides: TGTGCCAGTAGTGGAGACAGGGCTACTCAGCCCCAGCATTTT. It translates to CASSGDRATQPQHF.

This clone is deemed medium-sized (0.01 to 0.1%). This chain joins TRBV7-8 and TRBJ1-2; possible D gene TRBD1, 6 bases. Germline values: CDR1 SGHVS, CDR2 FQNEAQ. CDR3 length: 18 amino acids. Trimming took off 3 bases at V and 3 bases at J, with 23 bases between the two ends. The CDR3: CASSFGREAQGKDYGYTF. The CDR3 DNA follows: TGTGCCAGCAGCTTCGGCAGGGAAGCGCAGGGGAAGGACTATGGCTACACCTTC.

The V call is TRBV29-1, the J call TRBJ2-3, with D possibly TRBD1 on 5 matching bases. Germline CDR1 SQVTM, CDR2 ANQGSEA. CDR3 length: 12 amino acids. V was trimmed by 1 base and J by 4 bases, leaving 6 bases between them. CDR3 amino acids: CSVEVRADTQYF. The DNA of the CDR3 is TGCAGCGTTGAAGTCAGGGCAGATACGCAGTATTTT.

CDR3 nucleotide sequence: TGTGCCAGCAGCTTAGAAATTCGGGGGACTGAAGCTTTCTTT. Amino acids: CASSLEIRGTEAFF. V gene TRBV5-4 combines with J gene TRBJ1-1, with D tentatively TRBD1 (5 bases). From germline, CDR1 is SGHNT and CDR2 YYREEE (reference sequence). This CDR3 is built from 14 residues. Trimming stripped 2 bases from V and 5 bases from J, with 13 bases between.

This chain connects TRBV9 to TRBJ2-2; 8 bases are shared with TRBD2. The CDR3 sequence is 19 residues long. V dropped 0 bases and J dropped 6; count of bases not matched to a gene: 16. Germline CDR1 and CDR2: SGDLS and YYNGEE. The CDR3 sequence: CASSVAAGGSSPIAGELFF. The CDR3 DNA follows: TGTGCCAGCAGCGTAGCCGCGGGAGGTTCCTCCCCCATCGCCGGGGAGCTGTTTTTT. The whole variable domain, remainder taken from reference TRBV9 and TRBJ2-2, is DSGVTQTPKHLITATGQRVTLRCSPRSGDLSVYWYQQSLDQGLQFLIQYYNGEERAKGNILERFSAQQFPDLHSELNLSSLELGDSALYFCASSVAAGGSSPIAGELFFGEGSRLTVL.

CDR3 sequence (DNA): TGTGCCAGTAGTACGACAGGGTGGCGGGCAGATACGCAGTATTTT. Translation: CASSTTGWRADTQYF. The chain couples TRBV19 to TRBJ2-3, with 7 bases that match TRBD1. This CDR3 has 15 residues. Germline V gene data show CDR1 as LNHDA and CDR2 as SQIVND (reference sequence). Germline trimming cut 4 bases from V and 4 bases from J; bases unmatched to any gene: 8.

Turning to this clone: Other DNA sequences in this sample translate to the same CDR3. This chain connects TRBV2 to TRBJ1-2; D gene unclear. The V end was cut by 5 bases, the J end by 8 bases, with 6 bases between. Per germline, CDR1 SNHLY and CDR2 FYNNEI. This CDR3 comprises 10 residues. The CDR3 nucleotides read TGTGCCAGCAGTCTAAACGGCTACACCTTC. It yields the protein CASSLNGYTF. Supplemented by reference TRBV2 and TRBJ1-2, the full variable domain reads EPEVTQTPSHQVTQMGQEVILRCVPISNHLYFYWYRQILGQKVEFLVSFYNNEISEKSEIFDDQFSVERPDGSNFTLKIRSTKLEDSAMYFCASSLNGYTFGSGTRLTVV.

The chain has TRBV10-3 and TRBJ2-3, with D unclear. Between the trimmed V and J ends, which lost 7 bases and 2 bases, there was a span of 10 bases. The CDR3 contains 13 residues. From germline, CDR1 is ENHRY and CDR2 SYGVKD. This CDR3 is CAIKRTDTDTQYF. In DNA form, the CDR3 reads TGTGCCATCAAGAGGACGGACACAGATACGCAGTATTTT.

The chain couples TRBV19 to TRBJ1-4; possibly TRBD1 for D (5 bases). V lost 3 bases and J lost 8, with 22 bases in between. The length of the CDR3 is 17 residues. Germline V gives CDR1 LNHDA, CDR2 SQIVND (reference sequence). The CDR3 DNA follows: TGTGCCAGTAGTATCCGTCCTACTGGGACGGGGCCCGAAAAACTGTTTTTT. It specifies CASSIRPTGTGPEKLFF.

The chain couples TRBV5-6 to TRBJ2-4; 8 bases match TRBD1. Germline CDR1 is SGHDT and CDR2 is YYEEEE. This CDR3 contains 14 residues. Trimming cost V 1 base and J 8 bases; bases outside gene matches: 5. The CDR3 DNA reads as TGTGCCAGCAGCTTGACAGGGGGTGAGGACATTCAGTACTTC. This gives the protein CASSLTGGEDIQYF.

This clone was observed once. The chain carries TRBV6-1 and TRBJ1-2, with D perhaps TRBD1 (5 bases). V lost 3 bases and J 1 base, leaving 12 bases between the germline ends. This CDR3 comprises 15 residues. CDR1 and CDR2 from the germline V gene are MNHNS and SASEGT. The CDR3 is CASSDRRGGNYGYTF. The CDR3 bases are TGTGCCAGCAGTGATCGGCGGGGGGGTAACTATGGCTACACCTTC.

This rearrangement joins TRBV11-2 to TRBJ1-5; TRBD1 matches 8 bases. This CDR3 spans 14 amino acids. V shed 3 bases, J shed 4 bases, and the junction held 2 bases outside the gene matches. CDR1 and CDR2 (germline): SGHAT, FQNNGV. The CDR3 sequence is CASSLGTGNQPQHF. In DNA, the CDR3 is TGTGCCAGCAGCTTGGGGACAGGAAATCAGCCCCAGCATTTT.

The J gene is TRBJ1-2, the V gene TRBV10-3, with a tentative D call TRBD1 (5 bases). Germline CDR1 is ENHRY and CDR2 is SYGVKD. Trimming removed 3 bases at V and 4 bases at J, with 12 bases between. The CDR3 sequence is 14 residues long. CDR3 sequence: CAISELQGGYGYTF. CDR3 coding DNA: TGTGCCATCAGTGAACTGCAGGGAGGCTATGGCTACACCTTC.

The chain recombines TRBV5-1 with TRBJ1-2; 9 nucleotides agree with TRBD1. The V gene end was trimmed by 4 bases and the J gene end by 8 bases; junction bases not matched to a gene: 12. The CDR3 covers 15 residues. CDR1 and CDR2 (germline): SGHRS, YFSETQ. For the CDR3, the DNA is TGCGCCAGCAGCCAGTTGACAGGGGGGATCGACGGCTACACCTTC. Protein product: CASSQLTGGIDGYTF.

This clone was recorded once. The chain employs TRBV5-6 and TRBJ2-3; 8 positions match TRBD2. The CDR3 has 13 amino acids. Trimming cost V 4 bases and J 4 bases; bases outside gene matches: 2. CDR1 and CDR2 (germline): SGHDT, YYEEEE. DNA for the CDR3: TGTGCCAGCAGCCTTAGCGGGGCAGATACGCAGTATTTT. Its protein is CASSLSGADTQYF. Full variable domain (outside the CDR3, taken from reference TRBV5-6 and TRBJ2-3): DAGVTQSPTHLIKTRGQQVTLRCSPKSGHDTVSWYQQALGQGPQFIFQYYEEEERQRGNFPDRFSGHQFPNYSSELNVNALLLGDSALYLCASSLSGADTQYFGPGTRLTVL.

The V and J genes are TRBV5-8 and TRBJ2-3; D is unclear. Trimming took 4 bases from V and 1 from J, leaving 13 bases between them. The CDR3 spans 15 residues. Germline-derived CDR1 and CDR2 are SGHTS and YDEGEE. Here the CDR3 DNA reads TGTGCCAGCAGCACCGGGCCCGCGGGCACAGATACGCAGTATTTT. Its translation: CASSTGPAGTDTQYF.

J is TRBJ1-1 and V is TRBV6-6; D remains unclear. The V end lost 2 bases, the J end lost 1 base, and 11 bases lay between the germline ends. The CDR3 has 15 residues. Germline-derived CDR1 and CDR2 are MNHNY and SVGAGI (reference sequence). CDR3 protein: CASSYHGLTNTEAFF. CDR3 sequence (DNA): TGTGCCAGCAGTTACCACGGACTCACGAACACTGAAGCTTTCTTT.